The T cell receptor beta chain described here comes from a study of blood T cell repertoires in COVID-19. About the study: The origin of the acute and convalescent COVID-19 samples was the United States, Italy and Spain.

Participants, about 18 to 90 years old, spanned 25 or so US areas. Deletions cut 2 bases from V and 7 bases from J, with 18 bases between. CDR3 length: 15 amino acids. Per the germline V gene, CDR1 is SGDLS and CDR2 is YYNGEE. Repertoires were generated with immunoSEQ multiplex PCR, while TCRdb's copy carries only in-frame clones and drops some. This table has roughly 250,000 clones, about 89% appearing once. This sequence originates from a young woman who had recovered from COVID-19. The rearrangement joins TRBV9 to TRBJ1-2; a weak D match, TRBD1 (5 bases). Input material: PBMCs or T cells enriched from blood (not recorded which). In nucleotides, the CDR3 is TGTGCCAGCAGCGTTTTAAGGAGGGGAGGAGGTGGCTACACCTTC. This gives the protein CASSVLRRGGGGYTF.